The next 17 T cell receptor beta chains were all read from a single sample in a study of early T cells in non-severe SARS-CoV-2 infection. TCRdb used MiXCR to reprocess the 5' RACE reads, holding one entry per CDR3 protein. The data hold some 71,000 distinct CDR3 sequences, with about an eighth observed a single time. This sample comprised whole blood, obtained at baseline. The receptor source for this set is an adult who was a healthcare worker with PCR-confirmed SARS-CoV-2 infection or an uninfected control (not recorded which).

This clonotype was counted at least ten times. CDR3 sequence: CSAIQGEQFF. The DNA for the CDR3 is TGCAGTGCTATACAGGGCGAGCAGTTCTTC. The rearrangement uses TRBV20-1 and TRBJ2-1; TRBD1 might be the D (6 bases). The CDR3 covers 10 residues. The germline V gene encodes CDR1 DFQATT and CDR2 SNEGSKA (reference sequence). Trimming removed 4 bases at V and 10 bases at J, with 8 bases between.

This clonotype was counted many times. The genes are TRBV5-6 and TRBJ2-6; D is possibly TRBD1 (6 bases). Germline V gene sequence: CDR1 SGHDT, CDR2 YYEEEE. The CDR3 sequence is 14 residues long. V was shortened by 4 bases and J by 1 base, with 6 bases between the two germline ends. The CDR3 reads CASSQGSGANVLTF. As DNA, the CDR3 is TGTGCCAGCAGCCAGGGGTCTGGGGCCAACGTCCTGACTTTC.

This clonotype was seen a few times. The chain's CDR3 is CASSRRQQNEKLFF. CDR3 nucleotides: TGTGCCAGCAGTCGCAGACAGCAGAATGAAAAACTGTTTTTT. The gene calls are TRBV6-5 and TRBJ1-4; tentatively, D is TRBD1 (5 bases). The V and J ends lost 5 bases and 5 bases respectively, with 12 bases between them. CDR1 MNHEY and CDR2 SVGAGI come from the germline V gene. This CDR3 spans 14 amino acids.

The chain combines TRBV6-5 with TRBJ1-5; TRBD1 is a possible D gene (6 bases). Germline V gene sequence: CDR1 MNHEY, CDR2 SVGAGI. This CDR3 is 13 amino acids long. V lost 8 bases and J 4 bases, leaving 12 bases between the germline ends. The CDR3 sequence is CASGYRVNQPQHF. In DNA form, the CDR3 reads TGTGCCAGCGGATACAGGGTTAATCAGCCCCAGCATTTT.

The chain recombines TRBV5-4 with TRBJ2-2; 7 bases map to TRBD2. The V and J ends lost 1 base and 2 bases, in that order; junction bases with no gene match: 5. The CDR3 is 16 residues long. Germline V gene lookup returns CDR1 SGHNT and CDR2 YYREEE (reference sequence). The CDR3, as DNA: TGTGCCAGCAGCTTGTTTAAGCGGGACAACACCGGGGAGCTGTTTTTT. It translates to CASSLFKRDNTGELFF.

This clonotype showed up many times. The chain couples TRBV7-3 to TRBJ1-2; D unresolved. With 2 bases removed from V and 2 bases from J, the gap between germline ends came to 6 bases. CDR1 is SGHTA, CDR2 FQGTGA, per germline. The CDR3 spans 13 residues. Here the CDR3 DNA reads TGTGCCAGCAGCTTAGCACCGAACTATGGCTACACCTTC. Its protein is CASSLAPNYGYTF.

This clonotype was detected many times. The chain has TRBV7-2 and TRBJ2-7; no clear D gene. The germline CDR1 and CDR2 sequences are SGHTA and FQGNSA. Trimming pared 3 bases from V and 1 base from J, leaving 16 bases between. The CDR3 runs 16 residues. CDR3 nucleotides: TGTGCCAGCAGCTTTTTACTCTGGGCAGATTCCTACGAGCAGTACTTC. Its translation: CASSFLLWADSYEQYF.

The V call is TRBV11-3, the J call TRBJ1-1, with TRBD1 as a possible D gene (6 bases). This CDR3 has 13 amino acids. Per germline, CDR1 SGHNT and CDR2 YENEEA. V lost 1 base and J 6 bases, leaving 9 bases between the germline ends. CDR3 region: CASSLGTVAEAFF. CDR3 DNA sequence: TGTGCCAGCAGCTTAGGGACAGTTGCTGAAGCTTTCTTT.

The chain uses TRBV29-1 and TRBJ2-1; 10 nucleotides align to TRBD2. With V trimmed by 5 bases and J by 5 bases, 3 bases remained unmatched. The CDR3 has 13 residues. Germline values: CDR1 SQVTM, CDR2 ANQGSEA. CDR3 in amino acids: CSVTSGINNEQFF. The DNA of the CDR3 is TGCAGCGTTACTAGCGGGATTAACAATGAGCAGTTCTTC.

CDR3 loop: CASSSTQGSWVYGYTF. Written as DNA, the CDR3 is TGTGCCAGCAGTTCAACACAGGGTTCGTGGGTCTATGGCTACACCTTC. The chain recombines TRBV12-3 or TRBV12-4 with TRBJ1-2; possible D gene TRBD1, 6 bases. CDR3 length equals 16 residues. Between the trimmed V and J ends, which lost 4 bases and 4 bases, there was a span of 19 bases.

Written as DNA, the CDR3 is TGTGCCAGCAGCCGAAGGGGACAGGGGGCAGCAGATACGCAGTATTTT. It is translated as CASSRRGQGAADTQYF. The chain links TRBV2 to TRBJ2-3, with 12 bases identical to TRBD1. There are 16 residues in the CDR3. Germline values: CDR1 SNHLY, CDR2 FYNNEI. J was trimmed by 4 bases and V by 6 bases; bases with no gene match: 8.

This clonotype has a handful of counts. V usage is TRBV2 and J usage is TRBJ2-3, with unresolved D. The ends were cut back, 6 bases at V and 5 bases at J, with 9 bases in the middle. There are 12 residues in the CDR3. Germline CDR1 is SNHLY and CDR2 is FYNNEI. CDR3 nucleotide sequence: TGTGCCAGCAGCCAGAACGTAGATACGCAGTATTTT. It yields the protein CASSQNVDTQYF. The entire variable domain, with the rest obtained from reference TRBV2 and TRBJ2-3, is as follows: EPEVTQTPSHQVTQMGQEVILRCVPISNHLYFYWYRQILGQKVEFLVSFYNNEISEKSEIFDDQFSVERPDGSNFTLKIRSTKLEDSAMYFCASSQNVDTQYFGPGTRLTVL.

This clonotype was detected only once. This sequence joins TRBV7-9 and TRBJ2-3; unclear D gene. CDR1 SEHNR and CDR2 FQNEAQ come from the germline V gene (reference sequence). The CDR3 has 13 residues. Trimming shortened V by 6 bases and J by 1 base, and 8 bases separated the two germline ends. The CDR3 nucleotides are TGTGCCAGCAGGCATTCGGGCACAGATACGCAGTATTTT. This translates into CASRHSGTDTQYF. The full variable domain, rest sourced from reference TRBV7-9 and TRBJ2-3, is DTGVSQNPRHKITKRGQNVTFRCDPISEHNRLYWYRQTLGQGPEFLTYFQNEAQLEKSRLLSDRFSAERPKGSFSTLEIQRTEQGDSAMYLCASRHSGTDTQYFGPGTRLTVL.

This clonotype was detected ten times or more. The chain carries TRBV20-1 and TRBJ1-5; D uncertain. Trimming removed 0 bases from V and 3 bases from J, with 6 bases in between. The CDR3 spans 13 residues. Germline-derived CDR1 and CDR2 are DFQATT and SNEGSKA (reference sequence). CDR3 region: CSARDFDNQPQHF. The DNA for the CDR3 is TGCAGTGCTAGAGATTTTGACAATCAGCCCCAGCATTTT.

This clonotype has only a few counts. The CDR3: CAIKGDHYEQYF. CDR3 bases: TGTGCCATCAAGGGAGACCACTACGAGCAGTACTTC. The rearrangement links TRBV10-3 to TRBJ2-7; a possible D gene is TRBD2 (5 bases). V was shortened by 7 bases and J by 3 bases, with 10 bases between the two germline ends. This CDR3 comprises 12 residues. Germline CDR1 reads ENHRY; CDR2 reads SYGVKD.

This clonotype was observed a handful of times. This rearrangement joins TRBV11-2 to TRBJ2-7, with D possibly matching TRBD2 (5 bases). The CDR3 extends over 14 amino acids. The V gene lost 3 bases and the J gene lost 6 bases, with 15 bases spanning the gap. Germline CDR1 reads SGHAT; CDR2 reads FQNNGV. CDR3 loop: CASSLSRRSGEQYF. The CDR3 DNA reads as TGTGCCAGCAGCTTGTCGCGGAGGTCGGGCGAGCAGTACTTC.

This clonotype was seen at least ten times. V and J are TRBV10-3 and TRBJ1-2; D is ambiguous. Germline values: CDR1 ENHRY, CDR2 SYGVKD. The CDR3 is 13 residues long. Trimming removed 6 bases from V and 1 base from J, with 9 bases in between. Written as DNA, the CDR3 is TGTGCCATCAGCCACAGTCTTAACTATGGCTACACCTTC. It specifies CAISHSLNYGYTF.